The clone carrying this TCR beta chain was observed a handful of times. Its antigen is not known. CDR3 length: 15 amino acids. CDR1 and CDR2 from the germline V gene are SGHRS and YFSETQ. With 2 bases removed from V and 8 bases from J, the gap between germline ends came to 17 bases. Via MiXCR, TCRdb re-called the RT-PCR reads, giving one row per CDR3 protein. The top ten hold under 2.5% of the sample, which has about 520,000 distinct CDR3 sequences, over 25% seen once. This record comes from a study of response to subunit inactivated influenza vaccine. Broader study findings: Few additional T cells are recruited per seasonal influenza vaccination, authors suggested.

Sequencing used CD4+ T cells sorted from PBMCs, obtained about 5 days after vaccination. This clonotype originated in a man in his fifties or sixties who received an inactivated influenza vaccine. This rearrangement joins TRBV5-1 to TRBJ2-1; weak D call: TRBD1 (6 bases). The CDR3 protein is CASSLTGTDLYEQFF. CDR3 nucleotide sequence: TGCGCCAGCAGCTTAACAGGGACCGATCTGTATGAGCAGTTCTTC.